This passage covers 14 T cell receptor beta chains from one sample sequenced in a study of blood T cell repertoires in COVID-19. Repertoires were generated with immunoSEQ multiplex PCR, while TCRdb's copy carries only in-frame clones and drops some. Of approximately 160,000 clones in the sample, about four fifths were seen once. Sequenced sample: peripheral blood. The source of these receptors is a man aged 35-49 years who had recovered from COVID-19.

This clone was counted between two and nine times. The chain links TRBV25-1 to TRBJ2-5; the match to TRBD1 covers 7 bases. With 7 bases clipped from V and 0 bases from J, the junction kept 8 bases outside the gene matches. The CDR3 covers 15 residues. Looked up from germline, CDR1 is MGHDK and CDR2 is SYGVNS. The CDR3 bases are TGTGCCAGCACCACGGGACAGTGGTACCAAGAGACCCAGTACTTC. Amino acid sequence: CASTTGQWYQETQYF.

The chain combines TRBV5-4 with TRBJ2-3; TRBD1 agrees at 7 bases. V gave up 4 bases and J gave up 2 bases; unmatched junction bases: 4. Germline V gives CDR1 SGHNT, CDR2 YYREEE (reference sequence). CDR3 length: 14 amino acids. The CDR3 region has the DNA TGTGCCAGCAGCAAGGACAGGCTCACAGATACGCAGTATTTT. It specifies CASSKDRLTDTQYF.

This chain joins TRBV4-1 and TRBJ2-1; a weak D match, TRBD2 (5 bases). This CDR3 is built from 16 residues. Germline V gives CDR1 MGHRA, CDR2 YSYEKL. V dropped 0 bases and J dropped 6 bases, with 15 bases sitting between them. CDR3 nucleotide sequence: TGCGCCAGCAGCCAAGAGTTTGAGAGGGCCTCCAATGAGCAGTTCTTC. Protein product: CASSQEFERASNEQFF.

In this sample, this clone turned up once. This chain links TRBV4-3 with TRBJ1-6; D perhaps matches TRBD1 (6 bases). Trimming took 4 bases from V and 9 from J, leaving 25 bases between them. The germline gives CDR1 LGHNA, CDR2 YSLEER. The CDR3 contains 18 residues. CDR3 protein: CASSLQPGQRARISPLHF. The CDR3 region has the DNA TGCGCCAGCAGCCTCCAACCCGGACAGCGAGCAAGAATTTCACCCCTCCACTTT.

This sequence joins TRBV11-3 and TRBJ2-3; D possibly corresponds to TRBD2 (6 bases). V lost 2 bases, J lost 0 bases, and 15 bases lay in between. The CDR3 length is 17 residues. Germline V gene lookup returns CDR1 SGHNT and CDR2 YENEEA. The DNA of the CDR3 is TGTGCCAGCAGCTTAAAAAGGGACTCAACTAGCACAGATACGCAGTATTTT. This encodes CASSLKRDSTSTDTQYF.

This chain links TRBV2 with TRBJ1-1; 8 nucleotides agree with TRBD1. Germline loops: CDR1 SNHLY, CDR2 FYNNEI. This CDR3 is built from 13 residues. After removal of 8 bases from V and 1 base from J, the junction contained 3 bases not matched to a gene. The CDR3, as DNA: TGTGCCAGCCAGGGGGCAGAGAACACTGAAGCTTTCTTT. Translation: CASQGAENTEAFF.

The chain is built from TRBV6-5 and TRBJ2-2, with D perhaps matching TRBD1 (5 bases). V was clipped by 7 bases and J by 3 bases, with 15 bases between them. The CDR3 is 15 residues long. Germline assignment: CDR1 MNHEY and CDR2 SVGAGI. In nucleotides, the CDR3 is TGTGCCAGCATTCTATACAGGTTCGACACCGGGGAGCTGTTTTTT. It yields the protein CASILYRFDTGELFF.

The chain carries TRBV5-1 and TRBJ2-2; 7 bases fit TRBD2. The CDR3 is 17 amino acids. The V segment lost 4 bases and the J segment 6 bases; nucleotides outside the gene matches: 15. Germline CDR1 is SGHRS and CDR2 is YFSETQ. The CDR3 region is CASSTYVTSGIAGELFF. CDR3 in DNA: TGCGCCAGCAGCACGTATGTTACGAGCGGGATAGCCGGGGAGCTGTTTTTT.

The chain is built from TRBV7-9 and TRBJ2-6; D not certain. This CDR3 spans 15 amino acids. The germline gives CDR1 SEHNR, CDR2 FQNEAQ (reference sequence). V lost 5 bases, J lost 1 base, and 9 bases lay in between. CDR3: CASSGSSSGANVLTF. In DNA, the CDR3 is TGTGCCAGCAGCGGTAGCAGTTCTGGGGCCAACGTCCTGACTTTC.

The chain uses TRBV6-5 and TRBJ2-5; tentative D call: TRBD1 (7 bases). This CDR3 comprises 15 residues. Per the germline V gene, CDR1 is MNHEY and CDR2 is SVGAGI. V lost 5 bases to trimming and J lost 5 bases, with 18 bases between them. The CDR3 reads CASSRGTARWETQYF. The CDR3 DNA reads TGTGCCAGCAGTCGGGGGACAGCAAGATGGGAGACCCAGTACTTC.

This chain connects TRBV9 to TRBJ1-1; tentatively, D is TRBD1 (6 bases). The V end was cut by 4 bases, the J end by 0 bases, with 13 bases between. Per the germline V gene, CDR1 is SGDLS and CDR2 is YYNGEE. This CDR3 contains 15 residues. The CDR3 reads CASSPTWDMNTEAFF. In DNA form, the CDR3 reads TGTGCCAGCAGCCCGACGTGGGACATGAACACTGAAGCTTTCTTT.

The chain combines TRBV4-3 with TRBJ2-6; 8 bases are shared with TRBD1. The length of the CDR3 is 19 residues. V lost 0 bases and J lost 1; bases outside the gene matches: 8. The germline gives CDR1 LGHNA, CDR2 YSLEER. In DNA form, the CDR3 reads TGCGCCAGCAGCCAAGAAACCGACAGGGGTCAGTCTGGGGCCAACGTCCTGACTTTC. Its translation: CASSQETDRGQSGANVLTF.

The chain combines TRBV7-9 with TRBJ1-1; D is ambiguous. The V end was cut by 5 bases, the J end by 4 bases, with 5 bases between. In germline, CDR1 is SEHNR, CDR2 FQNEAQ (reference sequence). CDR3 size: 11 residues. CDR3: CASSQITEAFF. The CDR3 nucleotides read TGTGCCAGCAGCCAAATCACTGAAGCTTTCTTT.

The CDR3 here is CASSASGGSSYEQYF. The DNA for the CDR3 is TGTGCCAGCAGCGCGAGCGGGGGGAGCTCCTACGAGCAGTACTTC. The chain carries TRBV3-1 (or the pseudogene TRBV3-2) and TRBJ2-7; 9 bases fit TRBD2. V was clipped by 5 bases and J by 0 bases; unmatched bases: 5. CDR1 LGHDT and CDR2 YNNKEL come from the germline V gene (reference sequence). The CDR3 consists of 15 residues.